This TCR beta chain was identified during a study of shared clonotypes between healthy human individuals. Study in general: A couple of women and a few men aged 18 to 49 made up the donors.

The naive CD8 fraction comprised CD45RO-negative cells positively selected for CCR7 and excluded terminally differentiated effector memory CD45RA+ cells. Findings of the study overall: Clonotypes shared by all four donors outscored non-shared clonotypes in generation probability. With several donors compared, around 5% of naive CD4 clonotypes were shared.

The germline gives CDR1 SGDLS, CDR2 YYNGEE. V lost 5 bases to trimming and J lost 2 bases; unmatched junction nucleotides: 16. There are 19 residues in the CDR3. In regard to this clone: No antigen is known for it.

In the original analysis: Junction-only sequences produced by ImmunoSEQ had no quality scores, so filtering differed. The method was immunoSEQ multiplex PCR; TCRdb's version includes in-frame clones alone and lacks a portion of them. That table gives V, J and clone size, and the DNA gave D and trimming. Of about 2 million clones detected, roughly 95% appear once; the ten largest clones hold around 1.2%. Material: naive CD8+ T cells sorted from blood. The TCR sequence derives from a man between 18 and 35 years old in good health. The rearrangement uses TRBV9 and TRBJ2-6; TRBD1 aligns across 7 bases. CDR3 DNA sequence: TGTGCCAGCAGAACCCCCGGGACAGATGGAGTCCCTGGGGCCAACGTCCTGACTTTC. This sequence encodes CASRTPGTDGVPGANVLTF.